The rows below give T cell receptor beta chains drawn from one sample of a study of T cell clones after liver transplantation. Method: immunoSEQ multiplex PCR; TCRdb's copy keeps in-frame clones and lacks some. The sample yields fewer than 85,000 clones, about 80% seen once. The sample in question was CD4+ T cells from blood, obtained 12 months after liver transplant. The receptors originated from a human patient who received a liver transplant. A subset of T cells may come from the graft donor. The CDR3 runs from the conserved cysteine through the conserved F or W. D genes are given only for firm matches. The size of a clone is reported for some rows only, either as once, few or many, or as a class for expanded clones.

>.|TRBV5-6|.|TRBJ1-5
CASGRDYNQPQHF
TGTGCCAGCGGACGAGATTACAATCAGCCCCAGCATTTT
>.|TRBV30|.|TRBJ1-1
CACTRTGNTEAFF
TGTGCCTGCACCAGGACGGGGAACACTGAAGCTTTCTTT
>once|TRBV7-6|TRBD1|TRBJ1-1
CASSSGQGAIRNTEAFF
TGTGCCAGCAGCAGCGGACAGGGAGCGATTCGGAACACTGAAGCTTTCTTT
>.|TRBV12-5|.|TRBJ2-2
CASGPSGNTGELFF
TGTGCTAGTGGCCCTTCAGGGAACACCGGGGAGCTGTTTTTT
>few|TRBV9|.|TRBJ2-4
CASSSVASRNIQYF
TGTGCCAGCAGCTCAGTGGCGTCCCGGAACATTCAGTACTTC
>.|TRBV5-4|.|TRBJ2-1
CASSPNTREQFF
TGTGCCAGCAGCCCTAACACAAGAGAGCAGTTCTTC
>.|TRBV27|TRBD2|TRBJ2-4
CASMTSGGLLQYF
TGTGCCAGCATGACTAGCGGGGGTTTGCTTCAGTACTTC
>.|TRBV11-2|.|TRBJ2-6
CASSLMSAGPGANVLTF
TGTGCCAGCAGCTTAATGTCTGCTGGTCCCGGGGCCAACGTCCTGACTTTC
>.|TRBV2|.|TRBJ1-4
CASSGAQGTVTNEKLFF
TGTGCCAGCAGTGGGGCCCAGGGGACCGTAACTAATGAAAAACTGTTTTTT
>.|TRBV6-5|.|TRBJ1-1
CASSYSWTVNTEAFF
TGTGCCAGCAGTTACTCTTGGACTGTGAACACTGAAGCTTTCTTT
>.|TRBV29-1|.|TRBJ1-1
CSLLMPLNTEAFF
TGCAGCCTCCTGATGCCGTTGAACACTGAAGCTTTCTTT
>.|TRBV30|TRBD2|TRBJ2-1
CAWRKAGAFNEQFF
TGTGCCTGGAGGAAAGCGGGAGCCTTCAATGAGCAGTTCTTC
>.|TRBV28|.|TRBJ1-5
CASSLGVWEPQHF
TGTGCCAGCAGTTTAGGCGTTTGGGAGCCCCAGCATTTT
>once|TRBV25-1|TRBD1|TRBJ1-1
CASSSRTGGRTEAFF
TGTGCCAGCAGTTCGAGGACAGGGGGCAGAACTGAAGCTTTCTTT
>.|TRBV5-1|TRBD2|TRBJ2-1
CASSSLAGSYNEQFF
TGCGCCAGCAGCTCACTAGCGGGCTCCTACAATGAGCAGTTCTTC
>.|TRBV7-9|.|TRBJ2-5
CASRISGETQYF
TGTGCCAGCAGGATTAGCGGTGAGACCCAGTACTTC